Sequencing of this T cell receptor beta chain was carried out in a study of T cell repertoires in cytomegalovirus infection. Overall study context: Public TCR beta signatures provided an indication of both CMV infection and a matching HLA type. Points from the study as a whole: HLA-C-restricted TCR beta clonotypes specific for CMV led the ex vivo response.

The CDR3 covers 16 residues. Losses at the gene ends were 6 bases for V and 2 bases for J; bases not matched to a gene: 10. Comment on this clonotype: Antigen specificity is unknown.

TCRdb re-called the reads through MiXCR, storing one row per CDR3 protein. The profile shows roughly 990,000 distinct CDR3 sequences, less than 40% of them singletons. V and J are TRBV12-3 or TRBV12-4 and TRBJ2-1; TRBD1 matches 7 bases. This sequence originates from a human donor in good health (CMV status not recorded). Some clones in this sample may be carry-over from other donors' samples. The material was cultured CD8+ T cells from PBMCs, obtained from culture after CMV antigen stimulation. CDR3 amino acids: CASSLGTVHTYNEQFF. CDR3 bases: TGTGCCAGCAGCCTCGGGACAGTGCATACCTACAATGAGCAGTTCTTC.